This T cell receptor beta chain stems from a study of blood T cell repertoires in COVID-19. The V and J ends lost 3 bases and 4 bases respectively, with 10 bases between them. Germline-derived CDR1 and CDR2 are ENHRY and SYGVKD. CDR3 size: 13 residues. This clone has a count of ten or more. TCRdb's copy holds only in-frame clones and misses some; the assay was immunoSEQ multiplex PCR. The table includes some 180,000 clones, about 76% detected once. Sequences were obtained from peripheral blood. The V and J genes are TRBV10-3 and TRBJ2-7, with no clear D. This receptor was obtained from a woman between 40 and 50 years old with COVID-19, enrolled during active disease. In nucleotides, the CDR3 is TGTGCCATCAGTGATGCCGAAACTTACGAGCAGTACTTC. Translation gives CAISDAETYEQYF.